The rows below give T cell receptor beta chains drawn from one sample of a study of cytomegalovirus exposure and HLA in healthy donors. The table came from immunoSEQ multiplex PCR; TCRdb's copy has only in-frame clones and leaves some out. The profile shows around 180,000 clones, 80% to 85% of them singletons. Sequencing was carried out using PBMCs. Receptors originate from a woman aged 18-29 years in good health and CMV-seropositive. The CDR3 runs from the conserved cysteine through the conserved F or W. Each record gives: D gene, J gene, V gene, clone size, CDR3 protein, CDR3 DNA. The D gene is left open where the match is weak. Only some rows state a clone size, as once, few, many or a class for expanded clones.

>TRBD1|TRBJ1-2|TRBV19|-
CASSSIQGVGYTF
TGTGCCAGTAGCTCGATACAGGGGGTAGGCTACACCTTC
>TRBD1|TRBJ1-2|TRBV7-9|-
CASSSRQGSLNYGYTF
TGTGCCAGCAGCTCCAGACAGGGTTCCCTTAACTATGGCTACACCTTC
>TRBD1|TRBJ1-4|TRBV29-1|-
CSVVRTGNEKLFF
TGCAGCGTTGTGCGGACAGGGAATGAAAAACTGTTTTTT
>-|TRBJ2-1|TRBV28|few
CASSEQYNEQFF
TGTGCCAGCTCGGAACAGTACAATGAGCAGTTCTTC
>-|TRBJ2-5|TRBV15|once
CATSVGGEAETQYF
TGTGCCACCAGCGTTGGAGGGGAGGCGGAGACCCAGTACTTC
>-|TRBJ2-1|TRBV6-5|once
CASSYSRQSYNEQFF
TGTGCCAGCAGTTACTCGCGACAGTCCTACAATGAGCAGTTCTTC
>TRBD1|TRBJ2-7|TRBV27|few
CASSRLGTGLYEQYF
TGTGCCAGCAGCCGGTTGGGGACAGGGCTCTACGAGCAGTACTTC
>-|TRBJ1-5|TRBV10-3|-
CAISRTTDQPQHF
TGTGCCATCAGCCGGACAACAGATCAGCCCCAGCATTTT
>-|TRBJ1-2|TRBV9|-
CASSLEGDPNYGYTF
TGTGCCAGCAGCCTCGAGGGAGATCCTAACTATGGCTACACCTTC
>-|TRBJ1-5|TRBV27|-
CASSPDKGNQPQHF
TGTGCCAGCAGTCCAGACAAAGGCAATCAGCCCCAGCATTTT
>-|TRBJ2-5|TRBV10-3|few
CAISRTGLRETQYF
TGTGCCATCAGCAGAACAGGGCTGCGGGAGACCCAGTACTTC
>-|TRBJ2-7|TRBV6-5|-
CASSKTIQDEQYF
TGTGCCAGCAGTAAAACCATACAAGACGAGCAGTACTTC
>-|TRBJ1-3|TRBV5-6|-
CASSPRTARFSGNTIYF
TGTGCCAGCAGCCCCAGGACAGCCCGATTCTCTGGAAACACCATATATTTT
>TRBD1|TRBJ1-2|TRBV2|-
CASSVRQGMDGYTF
TGTGCCAGCAGTGTAAGACAGGGGATGGATGGCTACACCTTC
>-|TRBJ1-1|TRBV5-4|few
CASSLAGNTEAFF
TGTGCCAGCAGCTTGGCGGGGAACACTGAAGCTTTCTTT
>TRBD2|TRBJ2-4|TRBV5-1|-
CASSALAGVLAKNIQYF
TGCGCCAGCAGCGCACTAGCGGGGGTACTAGCCAAAAACATTCAGTACTTC
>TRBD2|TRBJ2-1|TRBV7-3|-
CASSLSGGSNEQFF
TGTGCCAGCAGCTTATCGGGGGGTTCAAATGAGCAGTTCTTC
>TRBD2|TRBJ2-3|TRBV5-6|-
CASSPTPGLGDTQYF
TGTGCCAGCAGCCCGACCCCGGGACTAGGAGATACGCAGTATTTT
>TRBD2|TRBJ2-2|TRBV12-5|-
CASGGSGGAGELFF
TGTGCTAGTGGTGGGAGCGGGGGGGCCGGGGAGCTGTTTTTT
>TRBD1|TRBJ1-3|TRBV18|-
CASSPPVVTGVGNTIYF
TGTGCCAGCTCACCCCCGGTGGTAACAGGGGTCGGAAACACCATATATTTT
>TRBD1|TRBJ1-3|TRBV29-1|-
CSVAQGAGNTIYF
TGCAGCGTTGCACAGGGGGCAGGAAACACCATATATTTT
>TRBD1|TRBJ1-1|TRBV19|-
CASSWTGTVEAFF
TGTGCCAGTAGCTGGACCGGGACAGTTGAAGCTTTCTTT
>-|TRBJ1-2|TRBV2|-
CASKREGVQNGYTF
TGTGCCAGCAAGCGCGAGGGGGTACAAAATGGCTACACCTTC
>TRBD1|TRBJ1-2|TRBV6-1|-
CALAGGSVGYGYTF
TGTGCCTTGGCAGGGGGATCTGTAGGTTATGGCTACACCTTC
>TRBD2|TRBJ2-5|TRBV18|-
CASSPTTSGGETQYF
TGTGCCAGCTCACCGACCACTAGCGGGGGAGAGACCCAGTACTTC
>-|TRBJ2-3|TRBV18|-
CASSPVSGSADTQYF
TGTGCCAGCTCCCCCGTTTCAGGTTCGGCAGATACGCAGTATTTT
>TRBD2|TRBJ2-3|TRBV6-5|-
CASTTGGGTDTQYF
TGTGCCAGCACTACGGGGGGAGGCACAGATACGCAGTATTTT
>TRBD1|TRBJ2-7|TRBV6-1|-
CASSPRQGGFYEQYF
TGTGCCAGCAGTCCCCGACAGGGGGGATTCTACGAGCAGTACTTC
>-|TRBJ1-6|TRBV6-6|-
CASKRRDSPLHF
TGTGCCAGCAAGCGGCGTGATTCACCCCTCCACTTT
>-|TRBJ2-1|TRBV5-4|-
CASSFRGAYNEQFF
TGTGCCAGCAGCTTTCGGGGAGCCTACAATGAGCAGTTCTTC
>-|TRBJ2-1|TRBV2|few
CASSVYGGAFGNEQFF
TGTGCCAGCAGTGTATATGGGGGGGCCTTCGGCAATGAGCAGTTCTTC
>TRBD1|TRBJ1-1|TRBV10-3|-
CAISRTGDTEAFF
TGTGCCATCAGTAGGACAGGCGACACTGAAGCTTTCTTT
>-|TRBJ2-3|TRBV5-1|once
CASSRLEADTQYF
TGCGCCAGCAGTCGGCTAGAAGCAGATACGCAGTATTTT
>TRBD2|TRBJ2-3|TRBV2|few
CASRKGLAGENTDTQYF
TGTGCCAGCAGAAAGGGACTAGCGGGGGAAAACACAGATACGCAGTATTTT
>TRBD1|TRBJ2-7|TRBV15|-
CATSRRDRDDEQYF
TGTGCCACCAGCAGAAGGGACAGGGACGACGAGCAGTACTTC
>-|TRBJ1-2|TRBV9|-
CASSVWQGGGYTF
TGTGCCAGCAGCGTATGGCAGGGTGGGGGCTACACCTTC
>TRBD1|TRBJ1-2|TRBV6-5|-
CASRLRQGRDGYTF
TGTGCCAGCAGACTCCGACAGGGGCGGGATGGCTACACCTTC
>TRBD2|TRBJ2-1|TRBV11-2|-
CASSLRRGGPDEQFF
TGTGCCAGCAGCTTGCGGCGGGGGGGCCCCGACGAGCAGTTCTTC
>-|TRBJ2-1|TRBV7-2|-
CASSLRLPPYNEQFF
TGTGCCAGCAGCTTGCGGCTACCCCCCTACAATGAGCAGTTCTTC
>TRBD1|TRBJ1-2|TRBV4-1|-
CASSQGDRNYGYTF
TGCGCCAGCAGCCAGGGGGACAGGAACTATGGCTACACCTTC
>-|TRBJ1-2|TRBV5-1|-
CASSFDGQRRSGGYTF
TGCGCCAGCAGCTTCGATGGACAGAGGCGCTCTGGTGGCTACACCTTC
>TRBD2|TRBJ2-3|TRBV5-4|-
CASSLATSATDTQYF
TGTGCCAGCAGCTTGGCGACTAGCGCAACAGATACGCAGTATTTT
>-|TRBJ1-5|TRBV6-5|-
CASSDRDNQPQHF
TGTGCCAGCAGCGACAGAGACAATCAGCCCCAGCATTTT
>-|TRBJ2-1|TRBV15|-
CATSNNNEQFF
TGTGCCACCAGCAACAACAATGAGCAGTTCTTC
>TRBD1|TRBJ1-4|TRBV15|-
CATRRSGTGNEKLFF
TGTGCCACCAGACGTTCCGGGACAGGGAATGAAAAACTGTTTTTT
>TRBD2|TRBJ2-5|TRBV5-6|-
CASSLARGEIQETQYF
TGTGCCAGCAGCTTGGCCCGGGGGGAAATACAAGAGACCCAGTACTTC
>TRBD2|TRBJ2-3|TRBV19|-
CASSMVAGVGGTDTQYF
TGTGCCAGTAGTATGGTAGCGGGAGTCGGGGGAACAGATACGCAGTATTTT
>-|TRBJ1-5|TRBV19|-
CASSIQGFQPQHF
TGTGCCAGTAGTATACAGGGATTTCAGCCCCAGCATTTT
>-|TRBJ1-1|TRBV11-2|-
CASSLRNTEAFF
TGTGCCAGCAGCCTCAGGAACACTGAAGCTTTCTTT
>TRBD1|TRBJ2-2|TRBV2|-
CASRLDRTRAGELFF
TGTGCCAGCAGACTGGACAGGACCCGGGCCGGGGAGCTGTTTTTT
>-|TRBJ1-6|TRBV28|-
CASSLQFYNSPLHF
TGTGCCAGCAGTTTACAGTTTTATAATTCACCCCTCCACTTT
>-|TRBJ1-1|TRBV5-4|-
CASSLGARNTEAFF
TGTGCCAGCAGCTTGGGGGCCAGGAACACTGAAGCTTTCTTT
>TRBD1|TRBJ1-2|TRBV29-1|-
CSVEDRVYGYTF
TGCAGCGTTGAGGACAGGGTCTATGGCTACACCTTC